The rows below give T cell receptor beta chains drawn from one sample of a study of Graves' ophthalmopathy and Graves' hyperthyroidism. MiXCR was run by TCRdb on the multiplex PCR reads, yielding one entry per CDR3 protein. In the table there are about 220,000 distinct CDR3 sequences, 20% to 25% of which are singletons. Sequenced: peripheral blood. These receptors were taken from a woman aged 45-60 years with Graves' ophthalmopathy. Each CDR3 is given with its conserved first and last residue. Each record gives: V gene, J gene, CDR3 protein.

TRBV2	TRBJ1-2	CASKEQGADYGYTF
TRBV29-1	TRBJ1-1	CSVGGTGGRTNTEAFF
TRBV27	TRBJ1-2	CASSFSGNYGYTF
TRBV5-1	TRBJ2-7	CASSRASSYEQYF
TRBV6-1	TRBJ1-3	CASRQTFSGNTIYF
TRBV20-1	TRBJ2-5	CSARGARGTQYF
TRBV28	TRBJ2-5	CASSLPGRETQYF
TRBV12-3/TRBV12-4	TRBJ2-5	CASSWGLAGKQETQYF
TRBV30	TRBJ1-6	CAWATGSSYNSPLHF
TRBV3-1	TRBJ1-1	CASSRASLNTEAFF
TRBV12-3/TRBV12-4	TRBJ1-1	CASNLAIGGLAEAFF
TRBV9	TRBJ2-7	CASSVGVTGGSPYEQYF
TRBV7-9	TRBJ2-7	CASKRTDTYEQYF
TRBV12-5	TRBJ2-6	CASGLSASGANVLTF
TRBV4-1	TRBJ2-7	CASSQGNSGYEQYF
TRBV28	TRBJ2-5	CASSHGVGLEETQYF